Listed below are T cell receptor beta chains from one sample, sequenced in a study of blood T cell repertoires in COVID-19. TCRdb's copy holds only in-frame clones and misses some; the assay was immunoSEQ multiplex PCR. The repertoire has 85,000 to 100,000 clones, 90% of them found once; the top ten carry less than 2%. The material sequenced was peripheral blood. These receptors were taken from a man in his 60s with acute or convalescent COVID-19. Each CDR3 is given with its conserved first and last residue. A D gene is named only where the DNA matches it firmly. The listing skips clone size in some rows; elsewhere it reads once, few, many or a size class.

D: .; size: few; J: TRBJ2-2; V: TRBV7-2; CDR3: CASRLTAQNTGELFF; DNA: TGTGCCAGCAGATTGACAGCTCAGAACACCGGGGAGCTGTTTTTT
D: TRBD1; size: .; J: TRBJ1-2; V: TRBV7-2; CDR3: CASSLAGQGVGYTF; DNA: TGTGCCAGCAGCTTAGCGGGACAGGGGGTTGGCTACACCTTC
D: .; size: .; J: TRBJ2-2; V: TRBV30; CDR3: CASQGGRATGELFF; DNA: TGTGCCTCCCAAGGGGGACGGGCCACCGGGGAGCTGTTTTTT
D: .; size: .; J: TRBJ1-1; V: TRBV6-5; CDR3: CASSYDRGTNTEAFF; DNA: TGTGCCAGCAGTTACGATAGGGGAACGAACACTGAAGCTTTCTTT
D: .; size: .; J: TRBJ1-2; V: TRBV20-1; CDR3: CSSSDPGGNYGYTF; DNA: TGCAGTTCTAGTGACCCGGGGGGGAACTATGGCTACACCTTC
D: TRBD1; size: .; J: TRBJ1-2; V: TRBV15; CDR3: CATSRRDRGHNYGYTF; DNA: TGTGCCACCAGCCGCCGGGACAGGGGCCATAACTATGGCTACACCTTC
D: TRBD2; size: .; J: TRBJ2-1; V: TRBV5-1; CDR3: CASSYLPGGGLYNEQFF; DNA: TGCGCCAGCAGCTACCTTCCGGGCGGGGGACTCTACAATGAGCAGTTCTTC
D: .; size: once; J: TRBJ2-7; V: TRBV6-5; CDR3: CASSTGGRAYEQYF; DNA: TGTGCCAGCAGTACCGGAGGCAGAGCCTACGAGCAGTACTTC
D: TRBD1; size: .; J: TRBJ1-2; V: TRBV11-2; CDR3: CASSHTGGSYGYTF; DNA: TGTGCCAGCAGCCATACAGGGGGCAGCTATGGCTACACCTTC
D: TRBD1; size: .; J: TRBJ2-4; V: TRBV5-4; CDR3: CASSSRTGDQNIQYF; DNA: TGTGCCAGCAGCTCAAGGACAGGGGACCAAAACATTCAGTACTTC
D: .; size: .; J: TRBJ1-5; V: TRBV3-1/TRBV3-2; CDR3: CASSQDASLQPQHF; DNA: TGTGCCAGCAGCCAAGATGCGAGTTTGCAGCCCCAGCATTTT
D: .; size: .; J: TRBJ1-1; V: TRBV27; CDR3: CASSQSGTEAFF; DNA: TGTGCCAGCAGCCAGTCGGGCACTGAAGCTTTCTTT
D: TRBD1; size: .; J: TRBJ1-1; V: TRBV2; CDR3: CASPGGGVWTEAFF; DNA: TGTGCCAGCCCAGGGGGTGGGGTTTGGACTGAAGCTTTCTTT
D: .; size: .; J: TRBJ2-3; V: TRBV24-1; CDR3: CATSGPGPTDTQYF; DNA: TGTGCCACCAGTGGTCCAGGGCCCACAGATACGCAGTATTTT
D: .; size: .; J: TRBJ2-1; V: TRBV20-1; CDR3: CSAKGGNEQFF; DNA: TGCAGTGCTAAAGGGGGTAATGAGCAGTTCTTC
D: .; size: .; J: TRBJ1-5; V: TRBV5-8; CDR3: CASSLGGRGPQHF; DNA: TGTGCCAGCAGCCTCGGGGGGCGCGGGCCCCAGCATTTT
D: TRBD1; size: .; J: TRBJ1-6; V: TRBV5-4; CDR3: CASSDRGYYNSPLHF; DNA: TGTGCCAGTTCGGACAGGGGTTACTATAATTCACCCCTCCACTTT
D: .; size: .; J: TRBJ2-5; V: TRBV7-2; CDR3: CASSLTNAETQYF; DNA: TGTGCCAGCAGCTTAACTAATGCGGAGACCCAGTACTTC
D: .; size: .; J: TRBJ1-1; V: TRBV5-1; CDR3: CASSESVAPNTEAFF; DNA: TGCGCCAGCAGTGAGTCCGTAGCCCCCAACACTGAAGCTTTCTTT
D: .; size: .; J: TRBJ1-6; V: TRBV2; CDR3: CASSNGGSGNSPLHF; DNA: TGTGCCAGCAGTAACGGCGGCTCGGGTAATTCACCCCTCCACTTT
D: .; size: .; J: TRBJ1-1; V: TRBV5-8; CDR3: CASSLDATVNTEAFF; DNA: TGTGCCAGCAGCTTGGACGCGACAGTGAACACTGAAGCTTTCTTT
D: .; size: .; J: TRBJ1-1; V: TRBV18; CDR3: CASSPRTAGSGTEAFF; DNA: TGTGCCAGCTCACCTCGGACAGCGGGGAGTGGCACTGAAGCTTTCTTT
D: .; size: .; J: TRBJ1-1; V: TRBV7-8; CDR3: CASSLGRSLTEAFF; DNA: TGTGCCAGCAGCTTAGGTCGGAGCCTCACTGAAGCTTTCTTT
D: TRBD1; size: .; J: TRBJ1-2; V: TRBV27; CDR3: CASNLKQGSLTGYTF; DNA: TGTGCCAGCAACCTTAAACAGGGGTCGTTGACCGGCTACACCTTC
D: TRBD1; size: .; J: TRBJ1-5; V: TRBV6-5; CDR3: CASSSEDRRNQPQHF; DNA: TGTGCCAGCAGTTCCGAGGACAGGAGAAATCAGCCCCAGCATTTT
D: .; size: .; J: TRBJ1-2; V: TRBV19; CDR3: CASSMSREANHGYTF; DNA: TGTGCCAGTAGTATGTCTAGGGAGGCGAACCATGGCTACACCTTC
D: .; size: .; J: TRBJ1-6; V: TRBV5-4; CDR3: CASSRAGSGGSPLHF; DNA: TGTGCCAGCAGCAGGGCCGGGTCAGGAGGTTCACCCCTCCACTTT
D: .; size: once; J: TRBJ1-2; V: TRBV2; CDR3: CASSTYRVSYGYTF; DNA: TGTGCCAGCAGTACATACCGGGTGTCCTATGGCTACACCTTC
D: TRBD1; size: .; J: TRBJ1-1; V: TRBV3-1/TRBV3-2; CDR3: CASSQGDRNTEAFF; DNA: TGTGCCAGCAGCCAAGGGGACAGGAACACTGAAGCTTTCTTT
D: .; size: .; J: TRBJ1-5; V: TRBV20-1; CDR3: CSASYVGAGGISYQPQHF; DNA: TGCAGTGCTAGTTACGTCGGGGCCGGGGGGATATCCTATCAGCCCCAGCATTTT
D: .; size: once; J: TRBJ1-1; V: TRBV9; CDR3: CASSPLRVEAFF; DNA: TGTGCCAGCAGCCCCTTACGGGTTGAAGCTTTCTTT
D: .; size: .; J: TRBJ1-2; V: TRBV18; CDR3: CASSPFGQRTGYGYTF; DNA: TGTGCCAGCTCACCATTTGGGCAGAGGACTGGCTATGGCTACACCTTC